This T cell receptor beta chain was retrieved from a study of blood T cell repertoires in COVID-19. Study background: Samples of COVID-19 (acute and convalescent) were obtained from the United States, Italy and Spain.

Trimming stripped 6 bases from V and 1 base from J, with 12 bases between. Germline V gene sequence: CDR1 LGHDT, CDR2 YNNKEL (reference sequence). This CDR3 is built from 14 residues. The protocol was immunoSEQ multiplex PCR, while the TCRdb copy is restricted to in-frame clones and leaves out a portion. The sample lists 120,000 to 150,000 clones, more than 75% occurring once. Sequencing was carried out using peripheral blood. The chain combines TRBV3-1 (or the pseudogene TRBV3-2) with TRBJ1-1; TRBD1 is a possible D gene (5 bases). The TCR comes from a man aged 50 to 60 who had recovered from COVID-19. CDR3: CASRLGTENTEAFF. The CDR3 coding sequence is TGTGCCAGCAGGCTTGGGACTGAGAACACTGAAGCTTTCTTT.